The 25 T cell receptor beta chains below come from one sample, sequenced in a study of regulatory T cells in long-lasting Graves disease. Arm-PCR of CDR3 regions and iRepertoire HTBI primers were the basis on which TCR beta libraries were built. One entry per CDR3 protein, called by TCRdb with MiXCR from the multiplex PCR reads. The sample has about 530,000 distinct CDR3 sequences, roughly 16% seen once. The sample's time point: newly diagnosed GD, antithyroid drugs for less than 3 months. Making the TCR library involved RNA that had been extracted from PBMCs. A further study also used this sample, focusing on T cells in Graves' hyperthyroidism and ophthalmopathy.

Specimen: peripheral blood mononuclear cells (PBMCs), collected at new diagnosis, from a patient treated with antithyroid drugs. These receptors originate from a woman aged 35-60 years with Graves disease.

Remarks on this clonotype: This may arise from a read error, as a much more abundant clone is one base away. The chain links TRBV2 to TRBJ1-6; D unresolved. CDR3 length equals 15 residues. Germline CDR1 and CDR2: SNHLY and FYNNEI. CDR3 region: CASRAGSSYNSPPHF. In nucleotides, the CDR3 is TGTGCCAGCCGGGCCGGGAGCTCCTATAATTCACCCCCCCACTTT. The full variable domain, completed using reference TRBV2 and TRBJ1-6, is EPEVTQTPSHQVTQMGQEVILRCVPISNHLYFYWYRQILGQKVEFLVSFYNNEISEKSEIFDDQFSVERPDGSNFTLKIRSTKLEDSAMYFCASRAGSSYNSPPHFGNGTRLTVT.

This clonotype came up many times. The chain has TRBV6-2 or TRBV6-3 and TRBJ2-3; D gene uncertain. Per germline, CDR1 MNHEY and CDR2 SVGEGT. Trimming left V 4 bases short and J 5 bases short, with 10 bases between. This CDR3 comprises 13 residues. As DNA, the CDR3 is TGTGCCAGCAGTTCGAGGATCCGAGATACGCAGTATTTT. The encoded protein is CASSSRIRDTQYF.

The sample holds many counts of this clonotype. The CDR3 loop is CASSRAGTENQPQHF. The CDR3 DNA reads as TGTGCCAGCTCAAGGGCCGGGACGGAGAATCAGCCCCAGCATTTT. J is TRBJ1-5 and V is TRBV27; D possibly corresponds to TRBD1 (5 bases). Trimming left V 8 bases short and J 4 bases short, with 18 bases between. This CDR3 has 15 amino acids. The V gene's germline CDR1 is MNHEY and CDR2 SMNVEV (reference sequence).

This chain connects TRBV10-3 to TRBJ1-3; 9 positions match TRBD1. The V and J ends lost 6 bases and 4 bases, in that order; junction bases with no gene match: 13. Germline V gives CDR1 ENHRY, CDR2 SYGVKD. This CDR3 is built from 17 residues. The CDR3 sequence is CAIRPGQGDFAGNTIYF. CDR3 sequence (DNA): TGTGCCATCAGGCCGGGACAGGGTGACTTTGCCGGAAACACCATATATTTT.

This clonotype has ten or more counts. The chain links TRBV18 to TRBJ1-2; D remains ambiguous. The CDR3 consists of 13 residues. V lost 5 bases to trimming and J lost 1 base, with 8 bases between them. Germline CDR1 KGHSH, CDR2 LQKENI. The CDR3 is CASSVNNNYGYTF. The CDR3 region has the DNA TGTGCCAGCTCAGTGAACAATAACTATGGCTACACCTTC.

The chain recombines TRBV9 with TRBJ1-1; D gene uncertain. V dropped 0 bases and J dropped 2 bases, with 5 bases sitting between them. The CDR3 runs 13 residues. Germline V gene sequence: CDR1 SGDLS, CDR2 YYNGEE. The CDR3 DNA reads as TGTGCCAGCAGCGTAGCAGATAACACTGAAGCTTTCTTT. The encoded protein is CASSVADNTEAFF.

This clonotype was seen at least ten times. The genes are TRBV27 and TRBJ2-7, with D possibly being TRBD2 (6 bases). The CDR3 spans 15 residues. The V gene's germline CDR1 is MNHEY and CDR2 SMNVEV (reference sequence). Deletions cut 4 bases from V and 3 bases from J, with 16 bases between. The CDR3 DNA follows: TGTGCCAGCAGTTCCGGGGCGCGGGGAAACTACGAGCAGTACTTC. This encodes CASSSGARGNYEQYF.

This clonotype was detected a few times. The V gene is TRBV12-5, the J gene TRBJ2-5; D is unclear. The CDR3 spans 13 residues. The germline V gene encodes CDR1 LGHNT and CDR2 FRNRAP. V dropped 7 bases and J dropped 5 bases, with 14 bases sitting between them. The CDR3 sequence: CASAYLPMETQYF. The CDR3 DNA follows: TGTGCTAGTGCCTATTTGCCTATGGAGACCCAGTACTTC.

The V and J genes are TRBV19 and TRBJ2-3; 13 bases are a match to TRBD2. The CDR3 is 14 residues long. Germline CDR1 reads LNHDA; CDR2 reads SQIVND (reference sequence). The trim removed 11 bases at V and 1 base at J, leaving 3 bases unmatched. In DNA form, the CDR3 reads TGTGCCGGGGGGACTAGCGGGGGCACAGATACGCAGTATTTT. Residues: CAGGTSGGTDTQYF.

V and J are TRBV20-1 and TRBJ1-1; unclear D gene. Trimming took 4 bases from V and 4 from J, leaving 16 bases between them. Germline V gives CDR1 DFQATT, CDR2 SNEGSKA (reference sequence). This CDR3 spans 14 amino acids. CDR3 loop: CSAINPGWVTEAFF. The DNA for the CDR3 is TGCAGTGCTATAAACCCTGGTTGGGTCACTGAAGCTTTCTTT.

The sample holds a few counts of this clonotype. The chain carries TRBV5-6 and TRBJ2-1, with D maybe TRBD2 (5 bases). Germline V gene data show CDR1 as SGHDT and CDR2 as YYEEEE. V gave up 4 bases and J gave up 6 bases, with 17 bases separating them. The CDR3 contains 15 residues. CDR3 sequence (DNA): TGTGCCAGCAGCCCGGACCCTGGCAGCGGCAATGAGCAGTTCTTC. Translation gives CASSPDPGSGNEQFF. Complete variable domain (other parts from reference TRBV5-6 and TRBJ2-1): DAGVTQSPTHLIKTRGQQVTLRCSPKSGHDTVSWYQQALGQGPQFIFQYYEEEERQRGNFPDRFSGHQFPNYSSELNVNALLLGDSALYLCASSPDPGSGNEQFFGPGTRLTVL.

CDR3: CSAKTGSLQPQHF. CDR3 bases: TGCAGTGCAAAGACAGGTTCACTGCAGCCCCAGCATTTT. The chain recombines TRBV20-1 with TRBJ1-5, with TRBD1 as a possible D gene (6 bases). There are 13 residues in the CDR3. Germline V CDR1 and CDR2: DFQATT, SNEGSKA (reference sequence). The ends were cut back, 6 bases at V and 7 bases at J, with 16 bases in the middle.

Ten or more counts support this clonotype. The chain employs TRBV27 and TRBJ2-5; 12 positions agree with TRBD2. The germline CDR1 and CDR2 sequences are MNHEY and SMNVEV (reference sequence). J gave up 4 bases and V 6 bases, and 9 bases lay outside the gene matches. CDR3 length: 16 amino acids. CDR3 in amino acids: CASRPPGLAGLETQYF. The CDR3 DNA reads as TGTGCCAGCAGGCCGCCCGGACTAGCGGGGCTAGAGACCCAGTACTTC.

This chain connects TRBV27 to TRBJ1-2; possibly TRBD1 for D (5 bases). Looked up from germline, CDR1 is MNHEY and CDR2 is SMNVEV (reference sequence). This CDR3 spans 13 amino acids. The ends were cut back, 3 bases at V and 5 bases at J, with 10 bases in the middle. CDR3 residues: CASSFGREYGYTF. The DNA of the CDR3 is TGTGCCAGCAGTTTCGGCAGGGAGTATGGCTACACCTTC.

The chain joins TRBV7-2 to TRBJ2-1; 9 bases map to TRBD2. CDR3 size: 15 residues. V shed 2 bases and J 9 bases; nucleotides not matched to a gene: 8. Germline CDR1 and CDR2: SGHTA and FQGNSA. The CDR3 reads CASSLLAGGPGEQFF. CDR3 sequence (DNA): TGTGCCAGCAGCTTACTGGCGGGGGGGCCCGGTGAGCAGTTCTTC.

In this sample, this clonotype turned up many times. The J gene is TRBJ2-7, the V gene TRBV3-1, with a weak D call TRBD2 (6 bases). The germline gives CDR1 LGHDT, CDR2 YNNKEL (reference sequence). V was cut by 0 bases and J by 4 bases, with 16 bases left in between. The CDR3 runs to 16 residues. CDR3 DNA: TGTGCCAGCAGCCAAGATTTGACTAGTTGGGGGTACGAGCAGTACTTC. It codes for CASSQDLTSWGYEQYF.

This clonotype occurred a few times. This chain links TRBV2 with TRBJ1-2; possibly TRBD1 for D (5 bases). The CDR3 loop spans 15 amino acids. Trimming took 2 bases from V and 7 from J, leaving 17 bases between them. The germline V gene encodes CDR1 SNHLY and CDR2 FYNNEI. CDR3 in amino acids: CASSEYGGAPSGYTF. CDR3 sequence (DNA): TGTGCCAGCAGTGAATACGGAGGGGCCCCTTCTGGCTACACCTTC. Full variable domain (outside the CDR3, taken from reference TRBV2 and TRBJ1-2): EPEVTQTPSHQVTQMGQEVILRCVPISNHLYFYWYRQILGQKVEFLVSFYNNEISEKSEIFDDQFSVERPDGSNFTLKIRSTKLEDSAMYFCASSEYGGAPSGYTFGSGTRLTVV.

This clonotype showed up many times. The J gene is TRBJ1-4, the V gene TRBV4-2, with D possibly TRBD1 on 6 matching bases. CDR3 length: 15 amino acids. CDR1 and CDR2 from the germline V gene are LGHNA and YNFKEQ. V lost 1 base and J 3 bases, leaving 9 bases between the germline ends. The chain's CDR3 is CASSQGGQPNEKLFF. The CDR3 DNA reads TGTGCCAGCAGCCAAGGGGGACAACCTAATGAAAAACTGTTTTTT.

This clonotype was seen at least ten times. The chain employs TRBV2 and TRBJ2-1; 9 bases are shared with TRBD1. V shed 6 bases, J shed 14 bases, and the junction held 5 bases outside the gene matches. Germline V gene sequence: CDR1 SNHLY, CDR2 FYNNEI. CDR3 length: 11 residues. The CDR3 loop is CASSGGQGKFF. The CDR3 region has the DNA TGTGCCAGCAGCGGGGGACAGGGAAAGTTCTTC.

The chain employs TRBV6-2 or TRBV6-3 and TRBJ1-6; D is perhaps TRBD1 (5 bases). Germline loops: CDR1 MNHEY, CDR2 SVGEGT. The CDR3 consists of 16 residues. Trimming cost V 4 bases and J 5 bases, with 15 bases left between them. Here the CDR3 reads CASSWPGFKDNSPLHF. The CDR3 region has the DNA TGTGCCAGCAGTTGGCCAGGGTTCAAGGATAATTCACCCCTCCACTTT.

This clonotype was recorded at least ten times. The rearrangement uses TRBV30 and TRBJ2-7; no firm D call. The ends were cut back, 2 bases at V and 4 bases at J, with 15 bases in the middle. Germline loops: CDR1 GTSNPN, CDR2 SVGIG (reference sequence). The CDR3 spans 14 residues. For the CDR3, the DNA is TGTGCCTGGAGTACAGACCCCCAACCTTACGAGCAGTACTTC. Protein: CAWSTDPQPYEQYF.

Regarding this clonotype: A far larger clone is just one base off, so this is likely a read error. The genes are TRBV7-3 and TRBJ1-2; D is ambiguous. Germline lookup yields CDR1 SGHTA and CDR2 FQGTGA. The CDR3 is 14 amino acids. V gave up 8 bases and J gave up 5 bases, with 18 bases separating them. The CDR3 nucleotides are TGTGCCAGCGGGGTAACTGGGGTGCTATATGGCTACACCTTC. Translating it yields CASGVTGVLYGYTF. Using reference TRBV7-3 and TRBJ1-2 for the parts outside the CDR3, the full variable domain is GAGVSQTPSNKVTEKGKYVELRCDPISGHTALYWYRQSLGQGPEFLIYFQGTGAADDSGLPNDRFFAVRPEGSVSTLKIQRTERGDSAVYLCASGVTGVLYGYTFGSGTRLTVV.

A single count supports this clonotype. Given a much more abundant clone one base away, this may be a read error. V is TRBV5-6 and J is TRBJ2-5, with 9 nucleotides matching TRBD2. CDR3 length equals 12 residues. From germline, CDR1 is SGHDT and CDR2 YYEEEE. The CDR3 loop is CASLAGQETQHF. Here the CDR3 DNA reads TGTGCCAGTCTAGCGGGGCAAGAGACCCAGCACTTC.

This clonotype was seen ten or more times. The V call is TRBV11-2, the J call TRBJ1-4; 10 nucleotides align to TRBD1. CDR1 is SGHAT, CDR2 FQNNGV, per germline. CDR3 length: 14 amino acids. V was clipped by 5 bases and J by 5 bases; unmatched bases: 2. The chain's CDR3 is CASSGTGANEKLFF. CDR3 DNA sequence: TGTGCCAGCAGCGGGACAGGGGCAAATGAAAAACTGTTTTTT.

Many counts were recorded for this clonotype. The chain joins TRBV7-9 to TRBJ2-3; TRBD1 is a possible D gene (5 bases). V lost 5 bases and J lost 3, with 18 bases in between. This CDR3 region has 16 residues. Per germline, CDR1 SEHNR and CDR2 FQNEAQ (reference sequence). CDR3 DNA sequence: TGTGCCAGCAGCCCCAGGGATGAAATTAGTACAGATACGCAGTATTTT. Encoded protein: CASSPRDEISTDTQYF.